The T cell receptor beta chain under discussion was sequenced for a study of blood T cell repertoires in COVID-19. As for the study in general: Acute-phase and convalescent COVID-19 samples originated in the United States, Italy and Spain. Sources were T cells, B-cell-depleted T cells, or PBMCs; the material itself was cDNA or gDNA.

Original methodology: Counts of nucleated cells, estimated from reference gene primer amplification, were obtained. Clones were sequenced by immunoSEQ multiplex PCR, and TCRdb holds only the in-frame ones, with some missing. V and J calls and clone size are those listed in that table; D and trimming were worked out from the DNA. The sample carries 71,000 or so clones, about nine tenths recorded once. This CDR3 comprises 11 residues. Trimming pared 0 bases from V and 5 bases from J, leaving 3 bases between. Germline values: CDR1 DFQATT, CDR2 SNEGSKA (reference sequence). The sample was peripheral blood. This clonotype was sampled from a man aged 80 or over in a cohort sampled during active COVID-19. The chain has TRBV20-1 and TRBJ2-3; D ambiguous. CDR3 in amino acids: CSARERDTQYF. As DNA, the CDR3 is TGCAGTGCTAGAGAGCGAGATACGCAGTATTTT.